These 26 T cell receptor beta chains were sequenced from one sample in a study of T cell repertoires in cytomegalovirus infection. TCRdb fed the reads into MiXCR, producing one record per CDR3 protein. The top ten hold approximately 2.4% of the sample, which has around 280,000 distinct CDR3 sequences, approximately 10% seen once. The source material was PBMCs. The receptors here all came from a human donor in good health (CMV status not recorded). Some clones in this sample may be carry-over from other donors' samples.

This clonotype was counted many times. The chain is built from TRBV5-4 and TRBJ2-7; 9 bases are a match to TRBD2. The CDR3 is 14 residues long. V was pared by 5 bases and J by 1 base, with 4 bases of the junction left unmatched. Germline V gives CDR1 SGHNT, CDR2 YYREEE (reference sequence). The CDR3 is CASSISGGSYEQYF. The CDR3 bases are TGTGCCAGCAGTATTAGCGGGGGTTCCTACGAGCAGTACTTC.

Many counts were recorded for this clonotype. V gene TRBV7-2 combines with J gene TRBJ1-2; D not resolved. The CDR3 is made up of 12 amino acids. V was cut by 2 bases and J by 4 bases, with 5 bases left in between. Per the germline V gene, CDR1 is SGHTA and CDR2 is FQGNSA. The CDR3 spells CASSLMGYGYTF. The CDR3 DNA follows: TGTGCCAGCAGCTTAATGGGCTATGGCTACACCTTC. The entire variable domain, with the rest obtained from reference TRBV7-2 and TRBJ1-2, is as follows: GAGVSQSPSNKVTEKGKDVELRCDPISGHTALYWYRQSLGQGLEFLIYFQGNSAPDKSGLPSDRFSAERTGGSVSTLTIQRTQQEDSAVYLCASSLMGYGYTFGSGTRLTVV.

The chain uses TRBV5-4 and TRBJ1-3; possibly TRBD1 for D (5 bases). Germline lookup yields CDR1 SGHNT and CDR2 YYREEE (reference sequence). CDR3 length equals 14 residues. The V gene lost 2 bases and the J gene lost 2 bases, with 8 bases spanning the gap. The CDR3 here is CASSFGTTGNTIYF. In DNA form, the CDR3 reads TGTGCCAGCAGCTTCGGGACGACTGGAAACACCATATATTTT.

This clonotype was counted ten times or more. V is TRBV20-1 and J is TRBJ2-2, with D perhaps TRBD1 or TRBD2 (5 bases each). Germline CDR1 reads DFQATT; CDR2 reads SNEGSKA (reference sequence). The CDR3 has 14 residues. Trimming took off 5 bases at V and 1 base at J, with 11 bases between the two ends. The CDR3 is CSAPRDGNTGELFF. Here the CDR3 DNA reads TGCAGTGCTCCCCGGGACGGGAACACCGGGGAGCTGTTTTTT.

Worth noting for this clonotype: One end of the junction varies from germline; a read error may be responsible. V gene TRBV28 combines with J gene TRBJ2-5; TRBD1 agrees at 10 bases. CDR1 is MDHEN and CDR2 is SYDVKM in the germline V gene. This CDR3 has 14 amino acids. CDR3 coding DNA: TGTGCCAGCAGTTCCCGACAGGGGGCTTCAGAGACCCACTTC. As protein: CASSSRQGASETHF.

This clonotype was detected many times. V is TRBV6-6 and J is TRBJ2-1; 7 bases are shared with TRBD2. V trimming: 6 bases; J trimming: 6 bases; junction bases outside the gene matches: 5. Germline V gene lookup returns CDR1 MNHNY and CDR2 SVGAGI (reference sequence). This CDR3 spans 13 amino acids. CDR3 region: CASSRGTINEQFF. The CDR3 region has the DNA TGTGCCAGCAGCCGCGGGACTATCAATGAGCAGTTCTTC.

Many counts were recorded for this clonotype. CDR3 protein: CASSSQGNTGELFF. The CDR3 DNA is TGTGCCAGCAGCTCCCAGGGGAACACCGGGGAGCTGTTTTTT. The gene calls are TRBV7-2 and TRBJ2-2; D is possibly TRBD1 (5 bases). Trimming left V 4 bases short and J 1 base short, with 7 bases between. The CDR3 covers 14 residues. Germline-derived CDR1 and CDR2 are SGHTA and FQGNSA.

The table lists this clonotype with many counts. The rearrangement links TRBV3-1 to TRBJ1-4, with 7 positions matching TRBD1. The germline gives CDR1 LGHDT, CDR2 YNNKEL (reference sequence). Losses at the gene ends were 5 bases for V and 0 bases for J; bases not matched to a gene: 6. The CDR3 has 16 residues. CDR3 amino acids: CASSSGTVPTNEKLFF. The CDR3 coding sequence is TGTGCCAGCAGCTCCGGGACAGTACCAACTAATGAAAAACTGTTTTTT.

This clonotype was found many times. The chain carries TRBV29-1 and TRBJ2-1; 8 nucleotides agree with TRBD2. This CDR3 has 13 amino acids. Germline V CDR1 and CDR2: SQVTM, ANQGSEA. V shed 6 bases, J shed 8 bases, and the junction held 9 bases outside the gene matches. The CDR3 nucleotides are TGCAGCGTGTACGGGGGGGCAAGTTATGAGCAGTTCTTC. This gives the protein CSVYGGASYEQFF.

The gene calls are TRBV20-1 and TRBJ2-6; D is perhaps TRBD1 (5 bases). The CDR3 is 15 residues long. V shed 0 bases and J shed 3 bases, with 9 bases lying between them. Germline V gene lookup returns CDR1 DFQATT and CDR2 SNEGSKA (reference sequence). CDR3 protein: CSARDSRVGANVLTF. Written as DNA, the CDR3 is TGCAGTGCTAGAGATAGCAGGGTTGGGGCCAACGTCCTGACTTTC.

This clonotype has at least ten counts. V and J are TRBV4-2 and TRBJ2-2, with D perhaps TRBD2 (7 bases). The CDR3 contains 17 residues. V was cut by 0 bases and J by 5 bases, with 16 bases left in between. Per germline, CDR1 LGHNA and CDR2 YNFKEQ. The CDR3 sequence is CASSQETGGAKTGELFF. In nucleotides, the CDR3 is TGTGCCAGCAGCCAAGAAACGGGGGGCGCAAAGACCGGGGAGCTGTTTTTT.

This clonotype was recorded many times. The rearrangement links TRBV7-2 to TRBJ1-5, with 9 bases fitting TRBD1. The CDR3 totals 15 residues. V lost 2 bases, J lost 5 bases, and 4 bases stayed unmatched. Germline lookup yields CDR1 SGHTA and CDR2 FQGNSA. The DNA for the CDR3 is TGTGCCAGCAGCTTAAGGCGGACAGGGGATCAGCCCCAGCATTTT. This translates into CASSLRRTGDQPQHF.

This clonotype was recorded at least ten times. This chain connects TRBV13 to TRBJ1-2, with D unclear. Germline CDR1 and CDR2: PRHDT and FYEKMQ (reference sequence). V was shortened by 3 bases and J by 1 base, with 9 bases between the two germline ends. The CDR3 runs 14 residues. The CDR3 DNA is TGTGCCAGCAGCTTCTCGGGAGATAACTATGGCTACACCTTC. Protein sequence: CASSFSGDNYGYTF.

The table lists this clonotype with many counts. CDR3 in DNA: TGTGCCATCAGTGAGCAGACCGCGAACACCGGGGAGCTGTTTTTT. Encoded protein: CAISEQTANTGELFF. The gene calls are TRBV10-3 and TRBJ2-2; the D is unclear. The CDR3 has 15 amino acids. Trimming stripped 2 bases from V and 0 bases from J, with 7 bases between. Per germline, CDR1 ENHRY and CDR2 SYGVKD.

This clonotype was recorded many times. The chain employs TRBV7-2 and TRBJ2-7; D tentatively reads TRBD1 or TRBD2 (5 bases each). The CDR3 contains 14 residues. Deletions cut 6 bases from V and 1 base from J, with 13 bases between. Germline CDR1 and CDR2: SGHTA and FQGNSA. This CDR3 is CASRPVRESYEQYF. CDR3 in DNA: TGTGCCAGCAGGCCCGTCAGGGAGTCCTACGAGCAGTACTTC.

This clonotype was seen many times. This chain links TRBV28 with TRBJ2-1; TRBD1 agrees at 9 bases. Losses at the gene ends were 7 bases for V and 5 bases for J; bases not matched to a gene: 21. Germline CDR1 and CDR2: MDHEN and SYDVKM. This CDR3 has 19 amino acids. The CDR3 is CASTLFTRDREAVDNEQFF. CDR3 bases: TGTGCCAGCACACTCTTCACGCGGGACAGGGAAGCGGTAGACAATGAGCAGTTCTTC.

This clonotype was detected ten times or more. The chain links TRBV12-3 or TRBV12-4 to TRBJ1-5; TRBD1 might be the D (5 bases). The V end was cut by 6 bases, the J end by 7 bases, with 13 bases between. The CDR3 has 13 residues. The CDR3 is CASSPGLGQPQHF. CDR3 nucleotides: TGTGCCAGCAGCCCAGGGTTAGGGCAGCCCCAGCATTTT.

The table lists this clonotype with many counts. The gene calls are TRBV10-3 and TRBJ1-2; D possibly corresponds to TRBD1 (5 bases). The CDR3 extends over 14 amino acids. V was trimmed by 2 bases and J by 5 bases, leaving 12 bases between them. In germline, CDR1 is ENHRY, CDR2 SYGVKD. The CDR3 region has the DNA TGTGCCATCAGTGAGATTGGGGGGAGTTATGGCTACACCTTC. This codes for CAISEIGGSYGYTF.

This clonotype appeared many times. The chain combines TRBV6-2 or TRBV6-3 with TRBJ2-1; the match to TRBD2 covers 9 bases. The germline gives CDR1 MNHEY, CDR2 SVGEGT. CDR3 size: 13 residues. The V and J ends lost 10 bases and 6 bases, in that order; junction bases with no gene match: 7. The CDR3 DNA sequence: TGTGCCACCCATAGCGGGGGCGTCAATGAGCAGTTCTTC. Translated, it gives CATHSGGVNEQFF.

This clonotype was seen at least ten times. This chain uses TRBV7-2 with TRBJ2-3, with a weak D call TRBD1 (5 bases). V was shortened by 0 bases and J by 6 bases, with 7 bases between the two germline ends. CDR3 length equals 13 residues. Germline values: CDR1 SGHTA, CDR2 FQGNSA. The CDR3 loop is CASSLAGHDTQYF. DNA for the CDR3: TGTGCCAGCAGCTTAGCAGGACACGATACGCAGTATTTT. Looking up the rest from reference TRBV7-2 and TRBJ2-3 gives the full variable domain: GAGVSQSPSNKVTEKGKDVELRCDPISGHTALYWYRQSLGQGLEFLIYFQGNSAPDKSGLPSDRFSAERTGGSVSTLTIQRTQQEDSAVYLCASSLAGHDTQYFGPGTRLTVL.

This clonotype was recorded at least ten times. The CDR3 DNA reads TGTGCCAGCAGCGCAAGCCAAAACATTCAGTACTTC. Residues: CASSASQNIQYF. The V and J genes are TRBV7-2 and TRBJ2-4, with unresolved D. Per the germline V gene, CDR1 is SGHTA and CDR2 is FQGNSA. The CDR3 spans 12 residues. With 5 bases removed from V and 5 bases from J, the gap between germline ends came to 7 bases. The entire variable domain, with the rest obtained from reference TRBV7-2 and TRBJ2-4, is as follows: GAGVSQSPSNKVTEKGKDVELRCDPISGHTALYWYRQSLGQGLEFLIYFQGNSAPDKSGLPSDRFSAERTGGSVSTLTIQRTQQEDSAVYLCASSASQNIQYFGAGTRLSVL.

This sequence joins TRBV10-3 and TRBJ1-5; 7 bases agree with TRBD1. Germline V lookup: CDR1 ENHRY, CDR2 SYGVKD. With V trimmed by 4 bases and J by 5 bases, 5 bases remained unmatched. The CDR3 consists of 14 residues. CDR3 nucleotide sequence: TGTGCCATCAGTGGCCGGACAGGCTATCAGCCCCAGCATTTT. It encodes CAISGRTGYQPQHF.

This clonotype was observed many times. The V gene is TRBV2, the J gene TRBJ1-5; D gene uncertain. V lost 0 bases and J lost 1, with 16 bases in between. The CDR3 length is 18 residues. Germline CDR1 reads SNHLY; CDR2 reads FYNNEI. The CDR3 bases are TGTGCCAGCAGTGAAGCGCATTGGACCTCCGCCAGCAATCAGCCCCAGCATTTT. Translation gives CASSEAHWTSASNQPQHF.

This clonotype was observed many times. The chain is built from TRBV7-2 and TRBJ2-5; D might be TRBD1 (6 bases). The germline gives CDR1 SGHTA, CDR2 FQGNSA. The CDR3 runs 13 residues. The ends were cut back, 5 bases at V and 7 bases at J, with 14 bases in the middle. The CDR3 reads CASSRRQDGTQYF. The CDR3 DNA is TGTGCCAGCAGCCGCCGACAGGATGGGACCCAGTACTTC.

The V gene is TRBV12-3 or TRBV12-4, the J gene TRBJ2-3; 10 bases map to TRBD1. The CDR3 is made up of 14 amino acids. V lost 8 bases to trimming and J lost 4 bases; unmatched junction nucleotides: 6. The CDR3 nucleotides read TGTGCCAGCTCAGGGACAGGGGCCGCAGATACGCAGTATTTT. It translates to CASSGTGAADTQYF.

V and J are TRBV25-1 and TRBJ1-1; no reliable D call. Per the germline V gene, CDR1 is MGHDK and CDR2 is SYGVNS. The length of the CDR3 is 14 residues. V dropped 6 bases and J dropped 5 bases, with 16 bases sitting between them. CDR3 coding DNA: TGTGCCAGCAGGGAAACGGGATTAGGGACTGAAGCTTTCTTT. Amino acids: CASRETGLGTEAFF. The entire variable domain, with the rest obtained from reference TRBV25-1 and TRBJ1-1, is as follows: EADIYQTPRYLVIGTGKKITLECSQTMGHDKMYWYQQDPGMELHLIHYSYGVNSTEKGDLSSESTVSRIRTEHFPLTLESARPSHTSQYLCASRETGLGTEAFFGQGTRLTVV.